The rows below give T cell receptor beta chains drawn from one sample of a study of OX40 agonist ivuxolimab in advanced cancers. Profiled with immunoSEQ multiplex PCR; TCRdb holds only in-frame clones, not every one. The sample contains approximately 100,000 clones, roughly nine tenths of which appear only once. The input for sequencing was CD4+ or CD8+ T cells sorted from blood, taken in a trial of the OX40 agonist ivuxolimab. The receptor set was obtained from an adult with an advanced solid tumor such as melanoma, head and neck, liver or kidney cancer. The CDR3 runs from the conserved cysteine through the conserved F or W. A D gene is named only where the DNA matches it firmly. Clone size is not always given. Where it is, it says once, few, many or a class for expanded clones.

clone_size	v_call	d_call	j_call	cdr3_aa	cdr3_nt
few	TRBV4-1	TRBD1	TRBJ1-5	CASSQWGQGGQPQHF	TGCGCCAGCAGCCAATGGGGACAGGGGGGTCAGCCCCAGCATTTT
.	TRBV5-4	.	TRBJ2-3	CASSLRTDTQYF	TGTGCCAGCAGCTTGCGGACAGATACGCAGTATTTT
.	TRBV7-8	TRBD1	TRBJ2-7	CASSSRDRARYEQYF	TGTGCCAGCAGCTCCCGGGACAGGGCGAGGTACGAGCAGTACTTC
.	TRBV7-9	.	TRBJ2-7	CASSLDAGSEQYF	TGTGCCAGCAGCTTAGATGCGGGTAGCGAGCAGTACTTC
.	TRBV15	.	TRBJ2-1	CATSGEGYGYNEQFF	TGTGCCACCAGCGGAGAGGGTTACGGCTACAATGAGCAGTTCTTC
few	TRBV5-6	.	TRBJ2-5	CASSLELKETQYF	TGTGCCAGCAGCTTGGAGCTAAAAGAGACCCAGTACTTC
once	TRBV7-9	TRBD1	TRBJ1-1	CASTQTGGTEAFF	TGTGCCAGCACCCAGACAGGGGGCACTGAAGCTTTCTTT
few	TRBV28	.	TRBJ1-2	CASGLRGGYTF	TGTGCCAGCGGGCTCAGGGGCGGCTACACCTTC
.	TRBV5-1	TRBD2	TRBJ2-7	CASSPSPGASGSYEQYF	TGCGCCAGCAGCCCCTCGCCGGGGGCTAGCGGGAGCTACGAGCAGTACTTC
.	TRBV6-6	TRBD1	TRBJ2-7	CASDNGDRGAYEQYF	TGTGCCAGCGATAATGGGGACAGGGGGGCCTACGAGCAGTACTTC
.	TRBV9	TRBD1	TRBJ2-7	CASSVAGTAKTYEQYF	TGTGCCAGCAGCGTAGCCGGGACAGCAAAAACCTACGAGCAGTACTTC
.	TRBV29-1	.	TRBJ1-3	CSVVSSGNTIYF	TGCAGCGTTGTGTCCTCTGGAAACACCATATATTTT
once	TRBV29-1	.	TRBJ1-1	CSVAPDRNTEAFF	TGCAGCGTTGCACCAGATCGGAACACTGAAGCTTTCTTT
few	TRBV28	TRBD1	TRBJ1-2	CASSSPGQGAYGYTF	TGTGCCAGCAGTTCTCCGGGACAGGGCGCCTATGGCTACACCTTC
.	TRBV28	.	TRBJ1-2	CASSLMALGFYGYTF	TGTGCCAGCAGTCTTATGGCCCTCGGGTTCTATGGCTACACCTTC
.	TRBV6-6	.	TRBJ1-1	CASSYSSGYEAFF	TGTGCCAGCAGTTACTCTTCTGGCTATGAAGCTTTCTTT
.	TRBV28	TRBD2	TRBJ2-7	CASIPSAGGTYEQYF	TGTGCCAGCATCCCTTCCGCGGGAGGGACCTACGAGCAGTACTTC
few	TRBV5-4	.	TRBJ2-2	CASSFYYTGELFF	TGTGCCAGCAGCTTCTACTACACCGGGGAGCTGTTTTTT
.	TRBV2	.	TRBJ1-1	CASSEVGLGEAFF	TGTGCCAGCAGTGAAGTGGGATTGGGTGAAGCTTTCTTT
.	TRBV25-1	.	TRBJ2-2	CASSAGTSLVGELFF	TGTGCCAGCAGTGCCGGGACGTCTCTAGTCGGGGAGCTGTTTTTT
.	TRBV28	.	TRBJ2-1	CASSSWTGGTYNEQFF	TGTGCCAGCAGTTCCTGGACAGGCGGGACCTACAATGAGCAGTTCTTC
.	TRBV7-3	.	TRBJ2-3	CASSPLTPFTDTQYF	TGTGCCAGCAGCCCATTGACCCCATTCACAGATACGCAGTATTTT
.	TRBV6-5	TRBD1	TRBJ1-5	CASTQTGPSNQPQHF	TGTGCCAGCACCCAGACAGGGCCGAGCAATCAGCCCCAGCATTTT
.	TRBV6-6	TRBD1	TRBJ1-5	CASSPNTGGRNQPQHF	TGTGCCAGCAGTCCGAACACAGGGGGCCGCAATCAGCCCCAGCATTTT
.	TRBV5-1	.	TRBJ2-7	CASSLDRAYEQYF	TGCGCCAGCAGCTTGGACAGGGCCTACGAGCAGTACTTC
.	TRBV10-3	TRBD1	TRBJ2-4	CAISLETGTKNIQYF	TGTGCCATCAGCCTAGAGACAGGGACGAAAAACATTCAGTACTTC
.	TRBV5-1	.	TRBJ2-5	CASSSQETQYF	TGCGCCAGCAGCAGCCAAGAGACCCAGTACTTC
.	TRBV15	TRBD1	TRBJ2-6	CATSRRRVGTASGANVLTF	TGTGCCACCAGCAGAAGGCGTGTGGGGACAGCCTCTGGGGCCAACGTCCTGACTTTC
.	TRBV7-2	.	TRBJ2-3	CASSPRWGRSDTQYF	TGTGCCAGCAGCCCGCGCTGGGGCCGGTCAGATACGCAGTATTTT
.	TRBV7-3	.	TRBJ1-5	CASSLTRDDPLYRGQPQHF	TGTGCCAGCAGCTTAACGAGGGACGATCCCCTTTACCGCGGTCAGCCCCAGCATTTT
once	TRBV7-3	TRBD2	TRBJ2-2	CASSLSGGPQGGELFF	TGTGCCAGCAGCCTCTCGGGAGGGCCCCAGGGCGGGGAGCTGTTTTTT
once	TRBV7-6	TRBD2	TRBJ2-1	CASSLRLAGKEQFF	TGTGCCAGCAGCTTAAGACTAGCGGGAAAGGAGCAGTTCTTC
.	TRBV4-3	.	TRBJ1-6	CASSQDKGTNSPLHF	TGCGCCAGCAGCCAAGATAAAGGGACTAATTCACCCCTCCACTTT
.	TRBV4-2	.	TRBJ2-2	CASSQGHGGTGELFF	TGTGCCAGCAGCCAAGGGCATGGGGGCACCGGGGAGCTGTTTTTT
.	TRBV28	.	TRBJ2-7	CASSYPLKVGVRKSEQYF	TGTGCCAGCAGTTACCCTCTAAAAGTGGGAGTAAGGAAATCCGAGCAGTACTTC
.	TRBV2	TRBD1	TRBJ1-1	CASSEVDRVNTEAFF	TGTGCCAGCAGTGAAGTGGACAGGGTGAACACTGAAGCTTTCTTT
.	TRBV5-1	.	TRBJ2-1	CASSFGGSSRDEQFF	TGCGCCAGCAGCTTCGGGGGCTCTTCGCGAGATGAGCAGTTCTTC
.	TRBV13	TRBD2	TRBJ2-4	CASSRRATSGINIQYF	TGTGCCAGCAGCCGCCGAGCGACTAGCGGGATCAACATTCAGTACTTC
.	TRBV5-1	TRBD2	TRBJ2-7	CASSRIGSGRVDGDEQYF	TGCGCCAGCAGCCGAATAGGAAGCGGGAGAGTAGATGGAGACGAGCAGTACTTC
.	TRBV28	.	TRBJ2-1	CASSSLDRSYNEQFF	TGTGCCAGCAGTTCACTAGACAGGTCCTACAATGAGCAGTTCTTC
.	TRBV7-2	TRBD1	TRBJ2-7	CASGKRAAGGIDEQYF	TGTGCCAGCGGAAAGAGAGCGGCAGGGGGCATCGACGAGCAGTACTTC
.	TRBV6-5	.	TRBJ2-7	CASSELSEQYF	TGTGCCAGCAGTGAGCTATCCGAGCAGTACTTC
.	TRBV18	.	TRBJ2-7	CASSGQGKIDEQYF	TGTGCCAGCTCAGGGCAGGGAAAGATCGACGAGCAGTACTTC
.	TRBV5-6	TRBD1	TRBJ2-2	CASSYRVTGVYTGELFF	TGTGCCAGCAGCTATCGCGTGACAGGGGTCTACACCGGGGAGCTGTTTTTT
.	TRBV10-3	.	TRBJ1-5	CAISESTGRGAINQPQHF	TGTGCCATCAGTGAGAGCACTGGACGAGGGGCAATAAATCAGCCCCAGCATTTT
.	TRBV4-3	.	TRBJ2-1	CASSQARVGGASEQFF	TGCGCCAGCAGCCAAGCTCGCGTGGGGGGGGCTAGTGAGCAGTTCTTC
.	TRBV27	.	TRBJ2-3	CASSRTVVGGTDTQYF	TGTGCCAGCAGCCGGACAGTCGTGGGGGGCACAGATACGCAGTATTTT